This entry lists 20 T cell receptor beta chains sequenced from one sample in a study of blood T cell repertoires in COVID-19. Data came from immunoSEQ multiplex PCR; TCRdb stores just in-frame clones and leaves some out. Among some 330,000 clones listed, roughly nine tenths were seen once. The sample comprised peripheral blood. The receptors originated from a woman aged 25-40 years with COVID-19, enrolled during active disease.

The CDR3 loop is CASSLDVGQGSQPQHF. In DNA form, the CDR3 reads TGTGCCAGCAGCTTAGATGTCGGGCAGGGAAGTCAGCCCCAGCATTTT. The chain combines TRBV7-8 with TRBJ1-5; weak D call: TRBD1 (5 bases). V shed 1 base and J shed 6 bases, with 16 bases lying between them. CDR3 length equals 16 residues. Per the germline V gene, CDR1 is SGHVS and CDR2 is FQNEAQ.

The rearrangement links TRBV6-6 to TRBJ1-5, with D uncertain. V lost 6 bases, J lost 9 bases, and 15 bases lay in between. The CDR3 is 13 amino acids. Germline lookup yields CDR1 MNHNY and CDR2 SVGAGI (reference sequence). The CDR3 sequence: CASSGNLEWPQHF. As DNA, the CDR3 is TGTGCCAGCAGCGGGAACCTTGAGTGGCCCCAGCATTTT.

This chain uses TRBV28 with TRBJ1-2, with D possibly matching TRBD1 (5 bases). V lost 5 bases and J 12 bases, leaving 19 bases between the germline ends. Looked up from germline, CDR1 is MDHEN and CDR2 is SYDVKM. CDR3 length: 13 amino acids. The CDR3 is CASSISPGLDNTF. The CDR3 nucleotides are TGTGCCAGCAGTATTAGTCCGGGACTGGATAACACCTTC.

The chain recombines TRBV10-3 with TRBJ2-1; 7 bases are shared with TRBD1. Germline V lookup: CDR1 ENHRY, CDR2 SYGVKD. V was pared by 9 bases and J by 0 bases, with 5 bases of the junction left unmatched. CDR3 length equals 14 residues. The CDR3 DNA is TGTGCCATTTCCGGGGACAGCTCCTACAATGAGCAGTTCTTC. Translated, it gives CAISGDSSYNEQFF.

This clone was detected only a few times. The chain employs TRBV6-2 or TRBV6-3 and TRBJ1-6; D is perhaps TRBD1 (6 bases). The germline V gene encodes CDR1 MNHEY and CDR2 SVGEGT. The CDR3 has 15 residues. V shed 6 bases and J shed 7 bases, with 16 bases lying between them. Written as DNA, the CDR3 is TGTGCCAGCAGCGCCAGGGGACCATTCAATTCACCCCTCCACTTT. Translating gives CASSARGPFNSPLHF.

The chain combines TRBV4-1 with TRBJ2-2; D may be TRBD2 (6 bases). In germline, CDR1 is MGHRA, CDR2 YSYEKL. V was trimmed by 0 bases and J by 3 bases, leaving 11 bases between them. The CDR3 length is 16 residues. The CDR3 is CASSQDLAEDTGELFF. In nucleotides, the CDR3 is TGCGCCAGCAGCCAAGATTTAGCGGAGGACACCGGGGAGCTGTTTTTT.

The genes are TRBV4-3 and TRBJ1-4, with D maybe TRBD1 (5 bases). This CDR3 is 14 amino acids long. Trimming left V 1 base short and J 8 bases short, with 11 bases between. The germline V gene encodes CDR1 LGHNA and CDR2 YSLEER. The chain's CDR3 is CASSQVGEWEKLFF. CDR3 sequence (DNA): TGCGCCAGCAGCCAAGTAGGGGAATGGGAAAAACTGTTTTTT.

The chain is built from TRBV3-1 (or the pseudogene TRBV3-2) and TRBJ2-5; TRBD1 is a possible D gene (6 bases). CDR1 and CDR2 from the germline V gene are LGHDT and YNNKEL (reference sequence). The CDR3 sequence is 14 residues long. Between the trimmed V and J ends, which lost 5 bases and 2 bases, there was a span of 12 bases. The DNA of the CDR3 is TGTGCCAGCAGCACCAGGGGACAACAAGAGACCCAGTACTTC. Its protein product is CASSTRGQQETQYF.

V is TRBV6-4 and J is TRBJ2-5; D possibly corresponds to TRBD2 (6 bases). The CDR3 length is 14 residues. Germline CDR1 is MRHNA and CDR2 is SNTAGT. V was cut by 10 bases and J by 4 bases, with 19 bases left in between. The CDR3 nucleotides read TGTGCCATCGGGTCGTTGCTAGCGAGAGAGACCCAGTACTTC. Translating gives CAIGSLLARETQYF.

Of note for this clone: This sample includes further DNA sequences coding for the same CDR3. This chain links TRBV9 with TRBJ1-2; D gene ambiguous. Germline lookup yields CDR1 SGDLS and CDR2 YYNGEE. The CDR3 has 12 residues. V shed 4 bases and J shed 1 base, with 5 bases lying between them. The CDR3 DNA reads TGTGCCAGCAGCCAGAATAACTATGGCTACACCTTC. Its translation is CASSQNNYGYTF.

J is TRBJ1-1 and V is TRBV6-5; D might be TRBD1 (6 bases). The CDR3 sequence is 14 residues long. Per germline, CDR1 MNHEY and CDR2 SVGAGI. Trimming took off 4 bases at V and 10 bases at J, with 19 bases between the two ends. The CDR3 nucleotides read TGTGCCAGCAGTTCGGCAGGGGTCGTGGGGGCAGCTTTCTTT. This sequence encodes CASSSAGVVGAAFF.

This clone was picked up a small number of times. This chain connects TRBV6-1 to TRBJ2-2, with D possibly TRBD1 on 6 matching bases. Per germline, CDR1 MNHNS and CDR2 SASEGT. This CDR3 has 16 residues. The V and J ends lost 2 bases and 5 bases respectively, with 15 bases between them. CDR3: CASSETPGARTGELFF. The CDR3 DNA reads as TGTGCCAGCAGTGAAACTCCAGGGGCGCGGACCGGGGAGCTGTTTTTT.

The chain links TRBV19 to TRBJ2-1; 13 bases match TRBD2. Losses at the gene ends were 5 bases for V and 3 bases for J; bases not matched to a gene: 4. Germline CDR1 is LNHDA and CDR2 is SQIVND (reference sequence). The length of the CDR3 is 16 residues. The CDR3 DNA reads TGTGCCAGTAGTTCGACTAGCGGGGGGCTCTACAATGAGCAGTTCTTC. Translation gives CASSSTSGGLYNEQFF.

This clone was seen once. The chain links TRBV12-3 or TRBV12-4 to TRBJ1-4, with TRBD1 as a possible D gene (5 bases). This CDR3 has 13 residues. V lost 2 bases and J lost 7, with 8 bases in between. Here the CDR3 DNA reads TGTGCCAGCAGTTTAAACAGGCTTGAAAAACTGTTTTTT. Translated: CASSLNRLEKLFF.

The gene calls are TRBV2 and TRBJ1-5, with 10 nucleotides matching TRBD1. Losses at the gene ends were 7 bases for V and 3 bases for J; bases not matched to a gene: 6. The germline V gene encodes CDR1 SNHLY and CDR2 FYNNEI. The CDR3 loop spans 15 amino acids. CDR3: CASKRGQGDNQPQHF. The CDR3 DNA sequence: TGTGCCAGCAAGAGAGGACAGGGGGACAATCAGCCCCAGCATTTT.

The J gene is TRBJ1-2, the V gene TRBV10-3; 8 nucleotides line up with TRBD1. V shed 2 bases, J shed 7 bases, and the junction held 3 bases outside the gene matches. Looked up from germline, CDR1 is ENHRY and CDR2 is SYGVKD. This CDR3 comprises 13 residues. CDR3 amino acids: CAISEGQGGGYTF. The CDR3 region has the DNA TGTGCCATCAGTGAGGGACAGGGCGGTGGCTACACCTTC.

The CDR3 DNA follows: TGTGCCAGCAGCTTACAGGGCCCAGAATCTGAAGCTTTCTTT. This translates into CASSLQGPESEAFF. The chain has TRBV7-2 and TRBJ1-1; a weak D match, TRBD1 (5 bases). Trimming removed 2 bases from V and 6 bases from J, with 13 bases in between. This CDR3 contains 14 residues. Germline V CDR1 and CDR2: SGHTA, FQGNSA.

V and J are TRBV11-3 and TRBJ2-2, with D possibly being TRBD2 (6 bases). V was pared by 0 bases and J by 7 bases, with 12 bases between. CDR3 length: 15 amino acids. The germline V gene has CDR1 SGHNT and CDR2 YENEEA. The CDR3 DNA reads TGTGCCAGCAGCTTAGATGGGGGGTCGTTCGGGGAGCTGTTTTTT. Protein: CASSLDGGSFGELFF. Based on the CDR3 plus reference TRBV11-3 and TRBJ2-2, the full variable domain is EAGVVQSPRYKIIEKKQPVAFWCNPISGHNTLYWYLQNLGQGPELLIRYENEEAVDDSQLPKDRFSAERLKGVDSTLKIQPAELGDSAVYLCASSLDGGSFGELFFGEGSRLTVL.

CDR3 coding DNA: TGTGCCAGCAGTTACTCGACACAAGGCTATGGCTACACCTTC. Its translation: CASSYSTQGYGYTF. The chain carries TRBV6-2 or TRBV6-3 and TRBJ1-2; no clear D gene. CDR3 size: 14 residues. Trimming took 0 bases from V and 4 from J, leaving 9 bases between them. In germline, CDR1 is MNHEY, CDR2 SVGEGT.

This CDR3 reads CASSSRQTLYNEQFF. The CDR3 DNA is TGTGCCAGCAGTTCCCGACAGACCCTCTACAATGAGCAGTTCTTC. This rearrangement joins TRBV6-6 to TRBJ2-1, with D possibly TRBD1 on 5 matching bases. The length of the CDR3 is 15 residues. With 4 bases removed from V and 3 bases from J, the gap between germline ends came to 13 bases. Germline V gene data show CDR1 as MNHNY and CDR2 as SVGAGI (reference sequence).